This TCR beta chain emerged from a study of cytomegalovirus exposure and HLA in healthy donors. CDR1 is SGHRS, CDR2 YFSETQ, per germline. Trimming pared 4 bases from V and 3 bases from J, leaving 10 bases between. There are 13 residues in the CDR3. For this clone: Its antigen is as yet unknown.

Study-wide results and caveats: A few chains tied to CMV proved CMV antigen-specific in vitro. Most TCR sequences were uncommon, yet certain public TCRs appeared in many donors.

Generated by immunoSEQ multiplex PCR, the TCRdb table keeps only in-frame clones and is missing some. The data hold some 140,000 clones, with about 80% observed a single time. What was sequenced was PBMCs. The V gene is TRBV5-1, the J gene TRBJ2-5; no clear D gene. This clonotype originated in a man between 25 and 39 years old in good health and CMV-seropositive. The CDR3 DNA follows: TGCGCCAGCAGCGGTGGCCTGAAAGAGACCCAGTACTTC. Translation: CASSGGLKETQYF.